Included here is one T cell receptor (beta chain) sequence, with context. V lost 2 bases, J lost 4 bases, and 7 bases stayed unmatched. Germline-derived CDR1 and CDR2 are SGHRS and YFSETQ. The CDR3 totals 15 residues. This sample is drawn from a study of cytomegalovirus exposure and HLA in healthy donors. In the PCR, 60 Vbeta and 13 Jbeta primers were used. Profiling relied on immunoSEQ multiplex PCR, and the TCRdb table lists in-frame clones only, not all of them. The repertoire holds about 190,000 clones, approximately 77% seen once, with 3.4% in the top ten. Sequences were obtained from PBMCs. The chain is built from TRBV5-1 and TRBJ2-7; 9 nucleotides agree with TRBD1. The receptor was isolated from a man aged 35 to 55 in good health and CMV-seropositive. The CDR3 DNA reads as TGCGCCAGCAGCTTAGGACAGGGGATCGTGTACGAGCAGTACTTC. This codes for CASSLGQGIVYEQYF.